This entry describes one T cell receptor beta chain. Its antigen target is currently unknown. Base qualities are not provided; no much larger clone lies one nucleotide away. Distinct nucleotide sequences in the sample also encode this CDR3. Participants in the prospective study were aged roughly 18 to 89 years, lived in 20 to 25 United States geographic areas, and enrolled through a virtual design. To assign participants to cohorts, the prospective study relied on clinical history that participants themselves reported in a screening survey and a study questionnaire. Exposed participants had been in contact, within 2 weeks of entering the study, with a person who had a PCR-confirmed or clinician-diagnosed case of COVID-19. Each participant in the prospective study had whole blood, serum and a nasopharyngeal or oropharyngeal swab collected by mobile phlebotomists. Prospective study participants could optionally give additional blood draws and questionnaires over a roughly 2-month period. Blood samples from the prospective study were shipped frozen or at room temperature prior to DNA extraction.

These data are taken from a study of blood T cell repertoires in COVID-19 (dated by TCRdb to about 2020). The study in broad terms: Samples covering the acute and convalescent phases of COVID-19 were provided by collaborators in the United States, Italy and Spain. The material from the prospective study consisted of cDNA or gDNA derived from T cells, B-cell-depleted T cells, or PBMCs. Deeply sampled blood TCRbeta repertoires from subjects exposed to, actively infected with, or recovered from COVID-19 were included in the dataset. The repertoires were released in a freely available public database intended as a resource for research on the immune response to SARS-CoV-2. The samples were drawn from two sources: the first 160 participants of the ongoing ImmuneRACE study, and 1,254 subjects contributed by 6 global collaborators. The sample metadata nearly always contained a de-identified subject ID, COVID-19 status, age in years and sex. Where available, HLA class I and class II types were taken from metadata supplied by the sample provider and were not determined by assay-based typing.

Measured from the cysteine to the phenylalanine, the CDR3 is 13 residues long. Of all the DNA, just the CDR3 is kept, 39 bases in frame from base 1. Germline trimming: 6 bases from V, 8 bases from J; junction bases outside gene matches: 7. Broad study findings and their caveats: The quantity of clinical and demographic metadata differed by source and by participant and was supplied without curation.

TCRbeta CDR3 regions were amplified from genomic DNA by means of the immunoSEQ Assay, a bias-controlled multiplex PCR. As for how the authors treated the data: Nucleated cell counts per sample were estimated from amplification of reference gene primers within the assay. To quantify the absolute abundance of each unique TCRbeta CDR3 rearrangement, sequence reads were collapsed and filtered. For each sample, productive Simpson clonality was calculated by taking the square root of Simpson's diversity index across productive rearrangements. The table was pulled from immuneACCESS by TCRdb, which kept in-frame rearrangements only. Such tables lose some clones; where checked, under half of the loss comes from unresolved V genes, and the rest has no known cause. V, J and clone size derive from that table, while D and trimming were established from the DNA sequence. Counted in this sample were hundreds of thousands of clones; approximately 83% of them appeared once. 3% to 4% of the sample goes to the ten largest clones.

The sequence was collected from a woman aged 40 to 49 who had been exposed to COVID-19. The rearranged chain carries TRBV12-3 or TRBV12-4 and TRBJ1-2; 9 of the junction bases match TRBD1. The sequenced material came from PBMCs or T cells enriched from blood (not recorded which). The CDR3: CASSRTGAEGYTF. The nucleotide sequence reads TGTGCCAGCAGCCGGACAGGGGCAGAGGGCTACACCTTC.